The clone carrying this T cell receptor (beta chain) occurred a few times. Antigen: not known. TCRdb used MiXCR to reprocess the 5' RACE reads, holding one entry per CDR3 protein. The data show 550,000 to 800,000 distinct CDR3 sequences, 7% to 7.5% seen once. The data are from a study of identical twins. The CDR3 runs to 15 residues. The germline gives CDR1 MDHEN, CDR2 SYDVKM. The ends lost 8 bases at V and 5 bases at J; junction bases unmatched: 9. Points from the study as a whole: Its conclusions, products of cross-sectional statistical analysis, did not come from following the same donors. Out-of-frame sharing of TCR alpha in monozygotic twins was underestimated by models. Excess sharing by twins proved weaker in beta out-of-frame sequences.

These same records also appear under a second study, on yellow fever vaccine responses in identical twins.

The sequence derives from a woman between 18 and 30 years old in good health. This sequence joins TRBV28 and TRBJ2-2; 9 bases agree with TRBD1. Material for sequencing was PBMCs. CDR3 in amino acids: CASLNTGGKTGELFF. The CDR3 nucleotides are TGTGCCAGCCTTAATACAGGGGGCAAGACCGGGGAGCTGTTTTTT.